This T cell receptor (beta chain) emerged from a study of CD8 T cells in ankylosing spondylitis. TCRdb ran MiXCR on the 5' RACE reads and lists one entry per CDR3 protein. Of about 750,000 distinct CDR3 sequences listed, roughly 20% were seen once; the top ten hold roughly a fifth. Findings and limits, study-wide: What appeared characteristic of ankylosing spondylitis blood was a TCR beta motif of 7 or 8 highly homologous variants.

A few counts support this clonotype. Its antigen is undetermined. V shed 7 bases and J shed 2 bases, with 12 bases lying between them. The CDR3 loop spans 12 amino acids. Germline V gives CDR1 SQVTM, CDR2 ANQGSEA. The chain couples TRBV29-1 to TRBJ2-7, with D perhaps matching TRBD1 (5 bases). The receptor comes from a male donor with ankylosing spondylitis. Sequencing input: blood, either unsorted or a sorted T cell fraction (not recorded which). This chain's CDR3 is CSAVGQAYEQYF. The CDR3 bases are TGCAGCGCCGTTGGACAAGCCTACGAGCAGTACTTC.